The 27 T cell receptor beta chains below all came from one sample that was sequenced in a study of Tregs in tolerant kidney transplant recipients. Profiling relied on immunoSEQ multiplex PCR, and the TCRdb table lists in-frame clones only, not all of them. The sample shows some 66,000 clones, roughly 90% of them seen only once. The source material was CD8+ T cells from blood, sampled before the transplant. Receptor source: a human donor who received a combined kidney and bone marrow transplant.

V and J are TRBV4-1 and TRBJ1-1; D call uncertain. Trimming pared 2 bases from V and 0 bases from J, leaving 7 bases between. Germline CDR1 is MGHRA and CDR2 is YSYEKL. The CDR3 loop spans 14 amino acids. The CDR3 reads CASSQSQVNTEAFF. DNA of the CDR3: TGCGCCAGCAGCCAATCCCAGGTGAACACTGAAGCTTTCTTT.

The chain links TRBV11-2 to TRBJ2-7; unclear D gene. Germline assignment: CDR1 SGHAT and CDR2 FQNNGV. The CDR3 extends over 13 amino acids. The V end was cut by 1 base, the J end by 5 bases, with 9 bases between. The CDR3 nucleotides read TGTGCCAGCAGCTTAGTAGTTTTCCACGAGCAGTACTTC. Amino acid sequence: CASSLVVFHEQYF.

The genes are TRBV4-3 and TRBJ1-2, with 7 positions matching TRBD1. The CDR3 is 15 residues long. Germline CDR1 and CDR2: LGHNA and YSLEER. The J segment lost 6 bases and the V segment lost 4 bases, leaving 11 bases of the junction unmatched. CDR3: CASSPSQGKGDGYTF. CDR3 DNA: TGCGCCAGCAGCCCATCACAGGGGAAAGGCGATGGCTACACCTTC.

This chain uses TRBV9 with TRBJ1-1; unclear D gene. The CDR3 has 13 amino acids. V was pared by 4 bases and J by 2 bases, with 9 bases between. CDR1 SGDLS and CDR2 YYNGEE come from the germline V gene. The chain's CDR3 is CASSPFVNTEAFF. The CDR3 DNA reads as TGTGCCAGCAGCCCGTTCGTAAACACTGAAGCTTTCTTT.

The chain couples TRBV20-1 to TRBJ1-1; D is uncertain. The CDR3 consists of 9 residues. CDR1 is DFQATT, CDR2 SNEGSKA, per germline (reference sequence). V was cut by 1 base and J by 11 bases, with 5 bases left in between. The CDR3 sequence: CSARVSAFF. DNA of the CDR3: TGCAGTGCTAGAGTTTCGGCTTTCTTT.

The gene calls are TRBV27 and TRBJ2-5; TRBD2 agrees at 9 bases. The length of the CDR3 is 16 residues. The V and J ends lost 3 bases and 2 bases, in that order; junction bases with no gene match: 7. Germline V lookup: CDR1 MNHEY, CDR2 SMNVEV (reference sequence). CDR3 DNA: TGTGCCAGCAGTTTTGCTAGCGGGGAGGTGCAAGAGACCCAGTACTTC. Translated: CASSFASGEVQETQYF.

The gene calls are TRBV2 and TRBJ2-1, with D uncertain. V shed 2 bases and J shed 0 bases, with 8 bases lying between them. Per germline, CDR1 SNHLY and CDR2 FYNNEI. The CDR3 runs 15 residues. This chain's CDR3 is CASSEWSGSYNEQFF. The CDR3, as DNA: TGTGCCAGCAGTGAATGGTCAGGCTCCTACAATGAGCAGTTCTTC.

CDR3 DNA: TGTGCCAGCAGTTACGGGCAGCCCCCCACCTACGAGCAGTACTTC. Amino acid sequence: CASSYGQPPTYEQYF. V gene TRBV6-5 combines with J gene TRBJ2-7; D gene uncertain. V lost 2 bases and J 2 bases, leaving 13 bases between the germline ends. The CDR3 has 15 residues. The germline V gene encodes CDR1 MNHEY and CDR2 SVGAGI.

The chain combines TRBV21-1 with TRBJ2-5; the table assigns TRBD2, which was not confirmed against the DNA. TRBV21-1 is a pseudogene locus. This CDR3 has 16 amino acids. The CDR3: CASSKVWGVWGETQYF. In DNA form, the CDR3 reads TGTGCCAGCAGCAAAGTCTGGGGGGTTTGGGGAGAGACCCAGTACTTC.

The rearrangement uses TRBV29-1 and TRBJ2-5, with TRBD2 matching 9 bases. Germline loops: CDR1 SQVTM, CDR2 ANQGSEA. V lost 5 bases and J lost 3; bases outside the gene matches: 13. The CDR3 totals 16 residues. DNA for the CDR3: TGCAGCGTTAGATTCGAGCGGGAGGTCTCGGAAGAGACCCAGTACTTC. Residues: CSVRFEREVSEETQYF.

The chain has TRBV4-2 and TRBJ2-1; 7 bases match TRBD2. This CDR3 is 12 amino acids long. The junction had 6 bases not matched to a gene; V was cut back by 11 bases and J by 5 bases. Germline V lookup: CDR1 LGHNA, CDR2 YNFKEQ. The CDR3 is CAGGGDNNEQFF. CDR3 DNA: TGTGCCGGCGGGGGTGATAACAATGAGCAGTTCTTC.

This sequence joins TRBV7-9 and TRBJ2-7; D perhaps matches TRBD2 (6 bases). The CDR3 loop spans 13 amino acids. V shed 5 bases and J shed 2 bases, with 10 bases lying between them. Germline lookup yields CDR1 SEHNR and CDR2 FQNEAQ (reference sequence). This CDR3 is CASSRDLAYEQYF. In DNA form, the CDR3 reads TGTGCCAGCAGCCGGGACTTAGCCTACGAGCAGTACTTC.

Here the CDR3 DNA reads TGTGCCAGCAGCCCATTATTTGGACAGGGGCCCTACGAGCAGTACTTC. Encoded protein: CASSPLFGQGPYEQYF. The rearrangement links TRBV7-9 to TRBJ2-7, with 9 nucleotides matching TRBD1. Trimming cost V 5 bases and J 2 bases; bases outside gene matches: 10. CDR3 size: 16 residues. Germline V gene lookup returns CDR1 SEHNR and CDR2 FQNEAQ (reference sequence).

The chain joins TRBV27 to TRBJ2-7, with a tentative D call TRBD2 (5 bases). CDR1 and CDR2 from the germline V gene are MNHEY and SMNVEV (reference sequence). V dropped 5 bases and J dropped 4 bases, with 12 bases sitting between them. This CDR3 comprises 13 residues. The CDR3 DNA is TGTGCCAGCAGTCCGACTAATTTGTACGAGCAGTACTTC. This translates into CASSPTNLYEQYF.

CDR3 loop: CASSLGQGYTEAFF. In nucleotides, the CDR3 is TGCGCCAGCAGCTTAGGACAGGGATACACTGAAGCTTTCTTT. The chain carries TRBV5-1 and TRBJ1-1, with 8 positions matching TRBD1. The CDR3 extends over 14 amino acids. V lost 2 bases and J lost 3; bases outside the gene matches: 3. The germline V gene encodes CDR1 SGHRS and CDR2 YFSETQ.

The V and J genes are TRBV4-3 and TRBJ1-2, with D maybe TRBD1 (5 bases). There are 13 residues in the CDR3. Germline V CDR1 and CDR2: LGHNA, YSLEER. Trimming stripped 3 bases from V and 4 bases from J, with 9 bases between. The CDR3 nucleotides are TGCGCCAGCAGCCAGGACACCATCTATGGCTACACCTTC. This codes for CASSQDTIYGYTF.

This clone was detected a few times. The chain links TRBV5-6 to TRBJ1-3; D is perhaps TRBD1 (5 bases). Trimming stripped 2 bases from V and 1 base from J, with 7 bases between. The CDR3 loop spans 14 amino acids. Germline V gives CDR1 SGHDT, CDR2 YYEEEE. Here the CDR3 reads CASSFGGSGNTIYF. CDR3 nucleotide sequence: TGTGCCAGCAGCTTTGGGGGGTCTGGAAACACCATATATTTT.

This clone was observed a handful of times. This sequence joins TRBV5-6 and TRBJ1-3; D unresolved. V lost 4 bases and J lost 2, with 13 bases in between. This CDR3 is 15 amino acids long. Germline-derived CDR1 and CDR2 are SGHDT and YYEEEE. The CDR3 DNA is TGTGCCAGCAGCCCGGTACCGGGGACTGGAAACACCATATATTTT. It translates to CASSPVPGTGNTIYF.

The chain couples TRBV27 to TRBJ2-2; no firm D call. Trimming cost V 4 bases and J 7 bases, with 4 bases left between them. The CDR3 contains 11 residues. Germline V lookup: CDR1 MNHEY, CDR2 SMNVEV (reference sequence). The CDR3 DNA reads as TGTGCCAGCAGTTCCGGCGGGGAGCTGTTTTTT. Protein product: CASSSGGELFF.

This chain uses TRBV10-3 with TRBJ1-2; maybe TRBD1 (6 bases). The CDR3 is 11 amino acids. The V end was cut by 8 bases, the J end by 6 bases, with 10 bases between. Germline lookup yields CDR1 ENHRY and CDR2 SYGVKD. CDR3 coding DNA: TGTGCCATCTACAGGGAAAATGGCTACACCTTC. Encoded protein: CAIYRENGYTF.

The rearrangement uses TRBV27 and TRBJ2-2, with D hard to call. Germline values: CDR1 MNHEY, CDR2 SMNVEV (reference sequence). The V end was cut by 5 bases, the J end by 5 bases, with 9 bases between. CDR3 length: 13 amino acids. CDR3 sequence (DNA): TGTGCCAGCAGTCCCCAGGAAACCGGGGAGCTGTTTTTT. It translates to CASSPQETGELFF.

The J gene is TRBJ2-3, the V gene TRBV7-2, with 11 nucleotides matching TRBD2. CDR3 length: 15 amino acids. Unmatched junction bases numbered 6, after V lost 4 bases and J lost 6 bases. The V gene's germline CDR1 is SGHTA and CDR2 FQGNSA. CDR3 bases: TGTGCCAGCAGCTCTACTAGCGGGAGATCGGATACGCAGTATTTT. Its translation: CASSSTSGRSDTQYF.

The chain links TRBV7-9 to TRBJ2-1; D remains unclear. This CDR3 is built from 13 residues. Deletions cut 2 bases from V and 7 bases from J, with 9 bases between. The germline V gene encodes CDR1 SEHNR and CDR2 FQNEAQ (reference sequence). The CDR3 loop is CASSLFLVNEQFF. CDR3 in DNA: TGTGCCAGCAGCTTATTCTTAGTTAATGAGCAGTTCTTC. The full variable domain, in which reference TRBV7-9 and TRBJ2-1 provide the parts outside the CDR3, is DTGVSQNPRHKITKRGQNVTFRCDPISEHNRLYWYRQTLGQGPEFLTYFQNEAQLEKSRLLSDRFSAERPKGSFSTLEIQRTEQGDSAMYLCASSLFLVNEQFFGPGTRLTVL.

The chain joins TRBV5-4 to TRBJ2-5; tentative D call: TRBD2 (5 bases). V was cut by 6 bases and J by 5 bases, with 11 bases left in between. CDR1 and CDR2 (germline): SGHNT, YYREEE (reference sequence). The CDR3 is 12 residues long. The CDR3 loop reads CASTAGGETQYF. DNA for the CDR3: TGTGCCAGCACCGCCGGCGGGGAGACCCAGTACTTC. Based on the CDR3 plus reference TRBV5-4 and TRBJ2-5, the full variable domain is ETGVTQSPTHLIKTRGQQVTLRCSSQSGHNTVSWYQQALGQGPQFIFQYYREEENGRGNFPPRFSGLQFPNYSSELNVNALELDDSALYLCASTAGGETQYFGPGTRLLVL.

This clone was found once. The J gene is TRBJ2-1, the V gene TRBV6-6; no firm D call. Per the germline V gene, CDR1 is MNHNY and CDR2 is SVGAGI (reference sequence). The CDR3 loop spans 13 amino acids. V was clipped by 7 bases and J by 3 bases, with 10 bases between them. The CDR3 nucleotides read TGTGCCAGCACGACTGAAAGCTACAATGAGCAGTTCTTC. As protein: CASTTESYNEQFF.

The chain combines TRBV27 with TRBJ2-5; possible D gene TRBD1, 6 bases. The last part of the DNA fits TRBJ2-7 better; the J call may be wrong. The CDR3 totals 13 residues. Germline-derived CDR1 and CDR2 are MNHEY and SMNVEV (reference sequence). Written as DNA, the CDR3 is TGTGCCAGCAGTCCCTCACAGGGCTACGAGCAGTACTTC. Translation gives CASSPSQGYEQYF.

This chain joins TRBV29-1 and TRBJ1-5, with 8 bases that match TRBD1. The V gene's germline CDR1 is SQVTM and CDR2 ANQGSEA. CDR3 length: 13 residues. J gave up 2 bases and V 7 bases, and 4 bases lay outside the gene matches. The CDR3 loop is CSAATGGNQPQHF. DNA of the CDR3: TGCAGCGCCGCGACAGGGGGCAATCAGCCCCAGCATTTT.